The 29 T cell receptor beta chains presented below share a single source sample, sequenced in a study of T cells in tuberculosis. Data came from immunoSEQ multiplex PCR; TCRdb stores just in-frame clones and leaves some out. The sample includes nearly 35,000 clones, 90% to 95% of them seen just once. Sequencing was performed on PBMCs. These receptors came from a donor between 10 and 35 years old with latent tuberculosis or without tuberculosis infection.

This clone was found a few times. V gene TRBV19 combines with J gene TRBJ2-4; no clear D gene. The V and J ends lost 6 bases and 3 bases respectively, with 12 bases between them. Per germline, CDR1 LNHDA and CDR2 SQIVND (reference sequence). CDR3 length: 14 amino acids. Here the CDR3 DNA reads TGTGCCAGTAGACTATCCCCGGGCAAAAACATTCAGTACTTC. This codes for CASRLSPGKNIQYF.

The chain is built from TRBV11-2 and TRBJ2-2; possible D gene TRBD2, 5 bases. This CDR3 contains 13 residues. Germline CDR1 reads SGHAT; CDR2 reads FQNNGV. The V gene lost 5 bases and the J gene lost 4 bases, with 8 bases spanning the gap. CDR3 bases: TGTGCCAGCAGCCTGGGAGTCACCGGGGAGCTGTTTTTT. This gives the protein CASSLGVTGELFF.

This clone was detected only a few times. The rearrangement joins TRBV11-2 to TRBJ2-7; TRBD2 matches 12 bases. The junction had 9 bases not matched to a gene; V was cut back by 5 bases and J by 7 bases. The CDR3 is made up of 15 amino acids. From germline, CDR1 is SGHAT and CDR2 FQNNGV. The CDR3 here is CASSIRKTSGGEQYF. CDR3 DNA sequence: TGTGCCAGCAGCATCAGGAAGACTAGCGGGGGTGAGCAGTACTTC.

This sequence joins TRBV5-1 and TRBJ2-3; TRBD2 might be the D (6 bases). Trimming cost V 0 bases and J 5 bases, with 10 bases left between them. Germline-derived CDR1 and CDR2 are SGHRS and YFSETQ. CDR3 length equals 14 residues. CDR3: CASSLVGGGDTQYF. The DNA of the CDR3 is TGCGCCAGCAGCTTGGTGGGGGGAGGAGATACGCAGTATTTT.

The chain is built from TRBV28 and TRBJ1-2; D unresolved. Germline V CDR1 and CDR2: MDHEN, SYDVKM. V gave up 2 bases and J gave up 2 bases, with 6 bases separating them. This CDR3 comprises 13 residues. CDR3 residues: CASSLQINYGYTF. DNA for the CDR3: TGTGCCAGCAGTTTACAGATAAACTATGGCTACACCTTC.

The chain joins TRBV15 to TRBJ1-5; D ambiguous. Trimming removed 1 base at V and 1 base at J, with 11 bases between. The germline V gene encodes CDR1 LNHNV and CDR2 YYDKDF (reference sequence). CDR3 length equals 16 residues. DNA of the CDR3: TGTGCCACCAGCAGAGGGAGGGTAGGGAGCAATCAGCCCCAGCATTTT. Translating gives CATSRGRVGSNQPQHF.

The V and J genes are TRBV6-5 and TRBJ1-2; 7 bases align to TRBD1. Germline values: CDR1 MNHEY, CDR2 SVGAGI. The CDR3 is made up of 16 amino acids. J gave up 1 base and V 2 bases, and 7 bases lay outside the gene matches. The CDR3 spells CASSYTGTAYNYGYTF. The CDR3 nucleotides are TGTGCCAGCAGTTACACAGGGACAGCATATAACTATGGCTACACCTTC.

Written as DNA, the CDR3 is TGCGCCAGCAGCTTGGTGGGCGGGGGGTCTTACGAGCAGTACTTC. It specifies CASSLVGGGSYEQYF. The chain couples TRBV5-1 to TRBJ2-7, with 8 bases aligning to TRBD2. The germline V gene encodes CDR1 SGHRS and CDR2 YFSETQ. Unmatched junction bases numbered 6, after V lost 0 bases and J lost 4 bases. The CDR3 has 15 residues.

DNA of the CDR3: TGCGCCAGCAGCCGCGTAACCGGGACTAGCGGGGGGCGCTACGAGCAGTACTTC. Translation gives CASSRVTGTSGGRYEQYF. The rearrangement links TRBV4-3 to TRBJ2-7, with 15 bases lining up with TRBD2. Germline V gene lookup returns CDR1 LGHNA and CDR2 YSLEER. The CDR3 has 18 amino acids. The V segment lost 4 bases and the J segment 3 bases; nucleotides outside the gene matches: 10.

This CDR3 is CASSEVAPQGGELFF. The CDR3 coding sequence is TGCGCCAGCAGTGAAGTGGCGCCTCAGGGCGGGGAGCTGTTTTTT. The chain recombines TRBV10-2 with TRBJ2-2; a weak D match, TRBD1 (5 bases). The V and J ends lost 3 bases and 7 bases respectively, with 15 bases between them. The CDR3 consists of 15 residues. CDR1 is WSHSY and CDR2 is SAAADI in the germline V gene.

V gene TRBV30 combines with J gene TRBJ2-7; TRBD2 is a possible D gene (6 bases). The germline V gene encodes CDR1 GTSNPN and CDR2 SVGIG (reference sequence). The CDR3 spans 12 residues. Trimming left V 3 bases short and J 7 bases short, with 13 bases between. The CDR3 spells CAWSWDSLEQYF. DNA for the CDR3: TGTGCCTGGAGCTGGGACTCCTTGGAGCAGTACTTC.

CDR3 in DNA: TGCGCCAGCAGCTCCCTAGCGGGACAAACCGATGAGCAGTTCTTC. Translation: CASSSLAGQTDEQFF. This chain joins TRBV5-1 and TRBJ2-1; 9 bases fit TRBD2. V lost 3 bases and J lost 8; bases outside the gene matches: 9. Germline V gene sequence: CDR1 SGHRS, CDR2 YFSETQ. This CDR3 comprises 15 residues.

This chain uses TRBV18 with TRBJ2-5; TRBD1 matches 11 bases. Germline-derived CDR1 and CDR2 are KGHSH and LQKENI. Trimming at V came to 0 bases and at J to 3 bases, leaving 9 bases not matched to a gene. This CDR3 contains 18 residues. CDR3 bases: TGTGCCAGCTCACCACCCCACCTGACGGGACAGGGGGAAGAGACCCAGTACTTC. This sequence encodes CASSPPHLTGQGEETQYF.

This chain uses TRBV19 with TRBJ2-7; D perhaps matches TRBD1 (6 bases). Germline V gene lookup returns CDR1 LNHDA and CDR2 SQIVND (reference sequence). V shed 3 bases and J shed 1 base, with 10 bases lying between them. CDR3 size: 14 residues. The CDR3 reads CASSIRQGSYEQYF. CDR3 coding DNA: TGTGCCAGTAGTATCAGGCAGGGGTCCTACGAGCAGTACTTC.

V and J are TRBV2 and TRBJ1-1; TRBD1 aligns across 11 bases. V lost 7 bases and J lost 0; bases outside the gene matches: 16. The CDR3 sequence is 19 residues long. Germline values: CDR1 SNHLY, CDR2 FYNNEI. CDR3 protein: CASKGPPGQGVLMNTEAFF. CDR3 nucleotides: TGTGCCAGCAAAGGACCCCCGGGACAGGGGGTTTTGATGAACACTGAAGCTTTCTTT. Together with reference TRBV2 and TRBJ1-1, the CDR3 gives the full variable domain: EPEVTQTPSHQVTQMGQEVILRCVPISNHLYFYWYRQILGQKVEFLVSFYNNEISEKSEIFDDQFSVERPDGSNFTLKIRSTKLEDSAMYFCASKGPPGQGVLMNTEAFFGQGTRLTVV.

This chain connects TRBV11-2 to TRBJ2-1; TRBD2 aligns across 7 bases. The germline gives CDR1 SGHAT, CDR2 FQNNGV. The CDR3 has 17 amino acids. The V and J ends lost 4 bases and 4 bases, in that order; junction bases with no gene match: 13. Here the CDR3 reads CASSSPVERLAYNEQFF. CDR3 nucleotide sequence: TGTGCCAGCAGCTCCCCGGTCGAACGACTAGCATACAATGAGCAGTTCTTC.

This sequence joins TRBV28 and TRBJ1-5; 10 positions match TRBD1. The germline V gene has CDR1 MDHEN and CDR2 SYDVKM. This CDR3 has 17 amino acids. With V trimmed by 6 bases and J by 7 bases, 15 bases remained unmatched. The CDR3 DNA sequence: TGTGCCAGCAGACATCGTTTTGACAGGGGGCGATGGCAGCCCCAGCATTTT. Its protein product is CASRHRFDRGRWQPQHF.

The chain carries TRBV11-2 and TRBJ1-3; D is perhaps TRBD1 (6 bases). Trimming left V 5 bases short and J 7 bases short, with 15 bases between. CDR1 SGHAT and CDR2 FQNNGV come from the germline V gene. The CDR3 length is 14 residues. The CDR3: CASSLGQKGNTIYF. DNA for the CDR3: TGTGCCAGCAGCCTTGGACAGAAGGGGAACACCATATATTTT.

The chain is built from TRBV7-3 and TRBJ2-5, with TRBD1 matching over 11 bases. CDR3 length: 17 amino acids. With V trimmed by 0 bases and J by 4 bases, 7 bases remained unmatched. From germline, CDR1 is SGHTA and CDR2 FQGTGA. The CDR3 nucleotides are TGTGCCAGCAGCTTAACCGGGACAGGGGGAAGGGGAGAGACCCAGTACTTC. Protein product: CASSLTGTGGRGETQYF.

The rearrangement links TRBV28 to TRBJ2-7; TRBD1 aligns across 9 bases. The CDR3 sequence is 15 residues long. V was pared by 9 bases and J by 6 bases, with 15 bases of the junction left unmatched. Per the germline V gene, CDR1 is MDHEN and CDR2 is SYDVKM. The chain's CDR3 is CASQPPGQGGSEQYF. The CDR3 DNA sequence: TGTGCCAGTCAGCCCCCGGGACAGGGAGGGTCCGAGCAGTACTTC.

This chain's CDR3 is CASSNRRKAFF. The CDR3 DNA reads as TGTGCCAGCAGCAACAGGCGGAAAGCTTTCTTT. The J gene is TRBJ1-1, the V gene TRBV6-5, with a weak D call TRBD1 (5 bases). The CDR3 loop spans 11 amino acids. Germline V gene lookup returns CDR1 MNHEY and CDR2 SVGAGI. With 6 bases removed from V and 9 bases from J, the gap between germline ends came to 11 bases.

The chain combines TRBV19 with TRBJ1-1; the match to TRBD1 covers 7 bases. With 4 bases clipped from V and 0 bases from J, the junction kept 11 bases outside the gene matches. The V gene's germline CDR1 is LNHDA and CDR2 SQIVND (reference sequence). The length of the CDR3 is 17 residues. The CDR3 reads CASSTITSGTVNTEAFF. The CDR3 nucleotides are TGTGCCAGTAGTACAATAACCTCCGGGACAGTGAACACTGAAGCTTTCTTT.

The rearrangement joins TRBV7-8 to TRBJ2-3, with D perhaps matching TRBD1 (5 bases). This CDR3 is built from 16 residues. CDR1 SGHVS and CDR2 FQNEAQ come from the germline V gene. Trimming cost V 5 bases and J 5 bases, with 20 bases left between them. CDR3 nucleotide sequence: TGTGCCAGCAGCCAGACAGCGCGAAGAGTTGGAGATACGCAGTATTTT. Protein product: CASSQTARRVGDTQYF.

CDR3 loop: CASSFLSVAGEQFF. The DNA for the CDR3 is TGTGCCAGCAGCTTTCTCTCGGTCGCAGGCGAGCAGTTCTTC. This chain links TRBV11-2 with TRBJ2-1; D is undetermined. The V and J ends lost 3 bases and 10 bases respectively, with 16 bases between them. The CDR3 is 14 residues long. Per germline, CDR1 SGHAT and CDR2 FQNNGV.

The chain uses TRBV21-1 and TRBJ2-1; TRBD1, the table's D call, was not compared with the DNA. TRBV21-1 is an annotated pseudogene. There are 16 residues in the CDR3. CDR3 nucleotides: TGTGCCAGCTTCCGGAAGGGGGACAGGGGTCACAATGAGCAGTTCTTC. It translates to CASFRKGDRGHNEQFF.

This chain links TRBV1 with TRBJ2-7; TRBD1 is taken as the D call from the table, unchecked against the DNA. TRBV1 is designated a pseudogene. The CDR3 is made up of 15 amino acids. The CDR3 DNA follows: TGCACCAGCAGCCAAGATCGGGACAGGGCGGGCGAGCAGTACTTC. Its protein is CTSSQDRDRAGEQYF.

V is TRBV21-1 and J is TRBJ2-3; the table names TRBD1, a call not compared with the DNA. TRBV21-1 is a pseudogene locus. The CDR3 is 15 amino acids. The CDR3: CAKQQDRRFTDTQYF. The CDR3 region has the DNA TGTGCCAAGCAACAGGACCGGAGATTCACAGATACGCAGTATTTT.

The CDR3 DNA is TGTGCCAGTAGGGACAGGGATAGCAATCAGCCCCAGCATTTT. The encoded protein is CASRDRDSNQPQHF. The V and J genes are TRBV19 and TRBJ1-5; 8 bases line up with TRBD1. CDR3 length: 14 residues. With V trimmed by 6 bases and J by 0 bases, 1 base remained unmatched. CDR1 LNHDA and CDR2 SQIVND come from the germline V gene (reference sequence). Looking up the rest from reference TRBV19 and TRBJ1-5 gives the full variable domain: DGGITQSPKYLFRKEGQNVTLSCEQNLNHDAMYWYRQDPGQGLRLIYYSQIVNDFQKGDIAEGYSVSREKKESFPLTVTSAQKNPTAFYLCASRDRDSNQPQHFGDGTRLSIL.

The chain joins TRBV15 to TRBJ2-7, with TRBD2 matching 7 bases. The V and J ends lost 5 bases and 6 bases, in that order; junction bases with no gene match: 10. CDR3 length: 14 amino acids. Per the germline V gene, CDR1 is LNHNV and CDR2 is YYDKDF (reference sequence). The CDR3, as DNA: TGTGCCACCAGCGGAGGGGAGGGGATTATCGAGCAGTACTTC. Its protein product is CATSGGEGIIEQYF.